Presented here are 23 T cell receptor beta chains from one specimen sequenced in a study of T cell repertoires in cytomegalovirus infection (dated by TCRdb to between 2018 and 2021). Sequencing relied on an Illumina HiSeq 1500. The public reads were reanalyzed by TCRdb: fastp trimming at Q25, MiXCR alignment, in-frame beta chains only. Each CDR3 protein gets just one entry, which takes the most common genes and DNA from the rows behind it. Present in this sample are 200,000 to 300,000 distinct CDR3 sequences, roughly 13% of which were seen just once. Together, the top ten hold roughly 8.7% of the sample. Sequences were obtained from PBMCs. These receptor sequences come from a human donor in good health (CMV status not recorded). Some clones in this sample may be carry-over from other donors' samples.

The J gene is TRBJ2-1, the V gene TRBV28; D not resolved. In germline, CDR1 is MDHEN, CDR2 SYDVKM. This CDR3 is 12 amino acids long. V was pared by 5 bases and J by 4 bases, with 6 bases between. The CDR3 region has the DNA TGTGCCAGCAGTGAACGGTACAATGAGCAGTTCTTC. Translating gives CASSERYNEQFF.

This clonotype was counted many times. The rearrangement joins TRBV10-3 to TRBJ2-3, with D possibly being TRBD2 (6 bases). CDR1 and CDR2 from the germline V gene are ENHRY and SYGVKD. The CDR3 length is 15 residues. V lost 3 bases to trimming and J lost 5 bases, with 15 bases between them. This CDR3 is CAISDLPSDGDTQYF. CDR3 DNA: TGTGCCATCAGTGACCTTCCTAGCGATGGAGATACGCAGTATTTT.

As to this clonotype: This CDR3 fails to terminate in the conserved phenylalanine or tryptophan, so it likely reflects a read error. The V gene is TRBV7-6, the J gene TRBJ2-1; 10 nucleotides agree with TRBD1. CDR3 length: 15 residues. Germline V gene data show CDR1 as SGHVS and CDR2 as FNYEAQ. This chain's CDR3 is CGSSDTGTGDDEQFL. CDR3 in DNA: TGTGGCAGCAGCGATACCGGGACAGGGGACGATGAGCAGTTCTTG.

This clonotype was seen ten or more times. V and J are TRBV27 and TRBJ2-7, with D uncertain. CDR1 MNHEY and CDR2 SMNVEV come from the germline V gene (reference sequence). Trimming removed 5 bases at V and 0 bases at J, with 11 bases between. The CDR3 has 14 amino acids. CDR3 coding DNA: TGTGCCAGCAGTACAGCGTCCGGCTCCTACGAGCAGTACTTC. Translated: CASSTASGSYEQYF.

The chain uses TRBV28 and TRBJ2-7; D ambiguous. CDR3 length: 13 amino acids. V shed 7 bases and J shed 2 bases, with 12 bases lying between them. Germline V lookup: CDR1 MDHEN, CDR2 SYDVKM. The CDR3 loop reads CASTSLGTYEQYF. The CDR3 nucleotides read TGTGCCAGCACGTCTTTGGGGACCTACGAGCAGTACTTC. Full variable domain (outside the CDR3, taken from reference TRBV28 and TRBJ2-7): DVKVTQSSRYLVKRTGEKVFLECVQDMDHENMFWYRQDPGLGLRLIYFSYDVKMKEKGDIPEGYSVSREKKERFSLILESASTNQTSMYLCASTSLGTYEQYFGPGTRLTVT.

V and J are TRBV4-3 and TRBJ2-7; a weak D match, TRBD2 (7 bases). Germline assignment: CDR1 LGHNA and CDR2 YSLEER. Trimming cost V 5 bases and J 5 bases, with 16 bases left between them. The length of the CDR3 is 14 residues. CDR3: CASSAGATFDEQYF. The CDR3 DNA reads TGCGCCAGCAGCGCGGGGGCTACTTTCGACGAGCAGTACTTC.

V usage is TRBV5-6 and J usage is TRBJ1-1, with unresolved D. Germline lookup yields CDR1 SGHDT and CDR2 YYEEEE. Trimming pared 2 bases from V and 6 bases from J, leaving 8 bases between. The CDR3 consists of 12 residues. CDR3 sequence reads: CASSFGGAEAFF. In nucleotides, the CDR3 is TGTGCCAGCAGCTTTGGTGGCGCTGAAGCTTTCTTT.

V gene TRBV20-1 combines with J gene TRBJ2-7; D is undetermined. Trimming took 5 bases from V and 5 from J, leaving 22 bases between them. The germline V gene has CDR1 DFQATT and CDR2 SNEGSKA (reference sequence). The CDR3 contains 15 residues. The CDR3, as DNA: TGCAGTGCTGACCCCGGGTTGGCTCGGAAGAACGAGCAGTACTTC. Its translation: CSADPGLARKNEQYF.

This clonotype occurred many times. V usage is TRBV7-2 and J usage is TRBJ2-7; a possible D gene is TRBD1 (6 bases). The CDR3 has 14 residues. Between the trimmed V and J ends, which lost 3 bases and 2 bases, there was a span of 11 bases. Germline loops: CDR1 SGHTA, CDR2 FQGNSA. The CDR3 coding sequence is TGTGCCAGCAGCTTGTTTGGGACAACCTACGAGCAGTACTTC. Translating it yields CASSLFGTTYEQYF.

This clonotype was seen many times. The rearrangement joins TRBV10-3 to TRBJ2-7, with 8 bases that match TRBD1. Trimming took 10 bases from V and 2 from J; bases not matched to a gene: 10. CDR3 length: 14 amino acids. Germline CDR1 and CDR2: ENHRY and SYGVKD. The CDR3 DNA is TGTGCCAGTGCGGGGACAGGAACTCCCTACGAGCAGTACTTC. This sequence encodes CASAGTGTPYEQYF.

This clonotype was seen many times. The gene calls are TRBV7-2 and TRBJ1-2, with 9 nucleotides matching TRBD1. Germline CDR1 reads SGHTA; CDR2 reads FQGNSA. V lost 4 bases and J lost 8; bases outside the gene matches: 5. The CDR3 is made up of 13 amino acids. The CDR3, as DNA: TGTGCCAGCAGCTCCACAGGGGGCCGCGGCTACACCTTC. Amino acids: CASSSTGGRGYTF. Variable domain in full (rest from reference TRBV7-2 and TRBJ1-2): GAGVSQSPSNKVTEKGKDVELRCDPISGHTALYWYRQSLGQGLEFLIYFQGNSAPDKSGLPSDRFSAERTGGSVSTLTIQRTQQEDSAVYLCASSSTGGRGYTFGSGTRLTVV.

There are many counts of this clonotype. The V gene is TRBV7-9, the J gene TRBJ2-7, with 7 bases aligning to TRBD2. The CDR3 has 15 amino acids. Trimming cost V 1 base and J 5 bases; bases outside gene matches: 8. CDR1 and CDR2 from the germline V gene are SEHNR and FQNEAQ (reference sequence). In DNA, the CDR3 is TGTGCCAGCAGCTTAGGCGGGAGTAATGGGCACGAGCAGTACTTC. Its translation is CASSLGGSNGHEQYF.

V is TRBV9 and J is TRBJ2-3; D gene ambiguous. Trimming cost V 5 bases and J 5 bases, with 15 bases left between them. The CDR3 has 14 residues. Germline values: CDR1 SGDLS, CDR2 YYNGEE. The CDR3 nucleotides read TGTGCCAGCAGGTCATCTCAGGCGCGAGATACGCAGTATTTT. It translates to CASRSSQARDTQYF. Full variable domain (outside the CDR3, taken from reference TRBV9 and TRBJ2-3): DSGVTQTPKHLITATGQRVTLRCSPRSGDLSVYWYQQSLDQGLQFLIQYYNGEERAKGNILERFSAQQFPDLHSELNLSSLELGDSALYFCASRSSQARDTQYFGPGTRLTVL.

This clonotype was detected ten times or more. The chain uses TRBV7-6 and TRBJ1-2; possible D gene TRBD1, 5 bases. The ends were cut back, 1 base at V and 6 bases at J, with 12 bases in the middle. Germline V gene data show CDR1 as SGHVS and CDR2 as FNYEAQ. This CDR3 spans 14 amino acids. This CDR3 reads CASSLGRQLDGYTF. CDR3 nucleotides: TGTGCCAGCAGCTTAGGAAGACAGCTGGATGGCTACACCTTC.

The chain employs TRBV7-9 and TRBJ1-1, with D hard to call. The CDR3 consists of 13 residues. Looked up from germline, CDR1 is SEHNR and CDR2 is FQNEAQ (reference sequence). Trimming stripped 4 bases from V and 10 bases from J, with 16 bases between. The CDR3 DNA reads as TGTGCCAGCAGCTCCGAGGCGGATAAAGTAGCTTTCTTT. Its translation is CASSSEADKVAFF. The variable domain in full, completed from reference TRBV7-9 and TRBJ1-1, reads DTGVSQNPRHKITKRGQNVTFRCDPISEHNRLYWYRQTLGQGPEFLTYFQNEAQLEKSRLLSDRFSAERPKGSFSTLEIQRTEQGDSAMYLCASSSEADKVAFFGQGTRLTVV.

This clonotype was detected a few times. The J gene is TRBJ1-1, the V gene TRBV29-1; D remains unclear. The ends were cut back, 1 base at V and 1 base at J, with 7 bases in the middle. This CDR3 region has 13 residues. Germline CDR1 SQVTM, CDR2 ANQGSEA. DNA of the CDR3: TGCAGCGTTGAAGGGCGGAAGAACACTGAAGCTTTCTTT. This translates into CSVEGRKNTEAFF.

This clonotype was detected a few times. The J gene is TRBJ2-2, the V gene TRBV12-3 or TRBV12-4; D uncertain. CDR3 size: 12 residues. V dropped 5 bases and J dropped 7 bases, with 8 bases sitting between them. The CDR3 nucleotides are TGTGCCAGCAGTGATATGGACGGGGAGCTGTTTTTT. Its translation is CASSDMDGELFF.

This clonotype was picked up many times. The chain carries TRBV7-9 and TRBJ2-5, with a weak D call TRBD1 (6 bases). CDR1 SEHNR and CDR2 FQNEAQ come from the germline V gene (reference sequence). Trimming removed 3 bases at V and 5 bases at J, with 16 bases between. The CDR3 sequence is 15 residues long. The CDR3 protein is CASSLPRAGEETQYF. The CDR3 DNA sequence: TGTGCCAGCAGCTTGCCTAGAGCAGGGGAGGAGACCCAGTACTTC.

This clonotype came up many times. The rearrangement uses TRBV6-4 and TRBJ2-3, with D maybe TRBD2 (6 bases). CDR1 and CDR2 from the germline V gene are MRHNA and SNTAGT. V shed 5 bases and J shed 0 bases, with 6 bases lying between them. The CDR3 consists of 13 residues. As DNA, the CDR3 is TGTGCCAGCAGTAGCGGGAGCACAGATACGCAGTATTTT. Its translation: CASSSGSTDTQYF.

The V call is TRBV6-2 or TRBV6-3, the J call TRBJ2-1; D gene uncertain. The CDR3 contains 12 residues. V dropped 2 bases and J dropped 5 bases, with 4 bases sitting between them. Per the germline V gene, CDR1 is MNHEY and CDR2 is SVGEGT. The CDR3 reads CASSYGHNEQFF. CDR3 DNA sequence: TGTGCCAGCAGTTACGGACACAATGAGCAGTTCTTC.

This chain links TRBV28 with TRBJ2-1; 8 bases agree with TRBD2. V gave up 6 bases and J gave up 0 bases; unmatched junction bases: 4. The germline gives CDR1 MDHEN, CDR2 SYDVKM. This CDR3 is built from 15 residues. The chain's CDR3 is CASRERERSYNEQFF. The CDR3 DNA reads as TGTGCCAGCAGGGAGCGGGAGCGCTCCTACAATGAGCAGTTCTTC.

This clonotype was seen a few times. The chain carries TRBV15 and TRBJ2-5; D uncertain. V was shortened by 3 bases and J by 5 bases, with 16 bases between the two germline ends. The length of the CDR3 is 15 residues. Germline lookup yields CDR1 LNHNV and CDR2 YYDKDF (reference sequence). CDR3 residues: CATSRVNLGTETQYF. CDR3 DNA sequence: TGTGCCACCAGCAGGGTAAACTTGGGAACCGAGACCCAGTACTTC. Drawing the rest from reference TRBV15 and TRBJ2-5, the complete variable domain is DAMVIQNPRYQVTQFGKPVTLSCSQTLNHNVMYWYQQKSSQAPKLLFHYYDKDFNNEADTPDNFQSRRPNTSFCFLDIRSPGLGDTAMYLCATSRVNLGTETQYFGPGTRLLVL.

This clonotype was seen repeatedly, ten times or more. This rearrangement joins TRBV7-2 to TRBJ1-2; maybe TRBD1 (5 bases). The CDR3 sequence is 14 residues long. V shed 4 bases and J shed 4 bases, with 13 bases lying between them. Looked up from germline, CDR1 is SGHTA and CDR2 is FQGNSA. The CDR3 here is CASSSPSGAYGYTF. Here the CDR3 DNA reads TGTGCCAGCAGCTCCCCCTCTGGGGCCTATGGCTACACCTTC.